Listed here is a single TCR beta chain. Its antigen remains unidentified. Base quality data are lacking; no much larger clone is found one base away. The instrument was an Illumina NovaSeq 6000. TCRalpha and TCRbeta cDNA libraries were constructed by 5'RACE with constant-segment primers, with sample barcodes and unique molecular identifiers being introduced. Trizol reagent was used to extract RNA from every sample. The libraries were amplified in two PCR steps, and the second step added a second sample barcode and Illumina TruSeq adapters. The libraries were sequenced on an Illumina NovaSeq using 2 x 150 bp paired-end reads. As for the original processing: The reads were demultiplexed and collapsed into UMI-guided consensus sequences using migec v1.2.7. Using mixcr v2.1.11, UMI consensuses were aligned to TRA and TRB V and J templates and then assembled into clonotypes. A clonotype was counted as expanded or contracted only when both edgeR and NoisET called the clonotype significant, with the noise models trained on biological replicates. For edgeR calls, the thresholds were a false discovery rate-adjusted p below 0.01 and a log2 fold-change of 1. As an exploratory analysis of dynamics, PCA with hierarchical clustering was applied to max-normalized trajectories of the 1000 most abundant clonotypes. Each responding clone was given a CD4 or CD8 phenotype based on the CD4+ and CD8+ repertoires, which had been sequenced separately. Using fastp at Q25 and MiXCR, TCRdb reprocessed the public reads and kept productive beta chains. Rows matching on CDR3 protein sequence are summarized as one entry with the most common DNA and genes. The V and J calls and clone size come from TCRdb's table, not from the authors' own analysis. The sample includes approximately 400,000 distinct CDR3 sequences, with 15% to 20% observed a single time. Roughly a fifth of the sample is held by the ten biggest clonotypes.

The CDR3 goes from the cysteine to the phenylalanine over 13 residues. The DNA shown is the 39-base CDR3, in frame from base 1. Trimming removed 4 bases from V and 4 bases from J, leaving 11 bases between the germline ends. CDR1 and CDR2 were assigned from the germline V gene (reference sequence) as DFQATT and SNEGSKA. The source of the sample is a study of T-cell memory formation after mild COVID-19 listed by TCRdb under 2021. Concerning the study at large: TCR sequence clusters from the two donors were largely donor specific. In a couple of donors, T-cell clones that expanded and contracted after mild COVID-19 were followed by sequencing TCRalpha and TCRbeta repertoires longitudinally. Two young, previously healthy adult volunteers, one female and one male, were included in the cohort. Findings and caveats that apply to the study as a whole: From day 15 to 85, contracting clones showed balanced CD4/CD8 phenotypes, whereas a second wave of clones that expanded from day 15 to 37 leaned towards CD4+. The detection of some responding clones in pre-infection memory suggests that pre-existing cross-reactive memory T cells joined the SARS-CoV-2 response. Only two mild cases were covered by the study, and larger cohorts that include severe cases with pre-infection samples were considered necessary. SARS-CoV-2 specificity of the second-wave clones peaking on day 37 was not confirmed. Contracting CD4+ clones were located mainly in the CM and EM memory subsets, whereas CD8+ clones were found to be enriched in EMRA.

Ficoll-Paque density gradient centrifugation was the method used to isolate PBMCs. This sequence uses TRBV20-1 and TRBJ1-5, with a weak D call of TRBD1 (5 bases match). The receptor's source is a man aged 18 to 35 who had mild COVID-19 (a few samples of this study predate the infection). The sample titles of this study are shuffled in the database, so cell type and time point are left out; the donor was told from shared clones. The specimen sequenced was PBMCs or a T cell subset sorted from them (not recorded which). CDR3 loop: CSATPRGNQPQHF. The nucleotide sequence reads TGCAGTGCTACCCCGCGGGGGAATCAGCCCCAGCATTTT.